This TCR beta chain stems from a study of blood T cell repertoires in COVID-19. The germline V and J ends were trimmed by 0 bases and 5 bases, with 13 bases remaining between them. CDR3 length equals 15 residues. Germline loops: CDR1 SGDLS, CDR2 YYNGEE. Here immunoSEQ multiplex PCR was the method, and the copy in TCRdb shows in-frame clones only, minus some. This sample has about 43,000 clones, with around 86% found just once. The sample was peripheral blood. The chain carries TRBV9 and TRBJ2-3; D perhaps matches TRBD1 (5 bases). The receptor's source is a human donor in a cohort sampled during active COVID-19. The CDR3 region is CASSVASRAEDTQYF. For the CDR3, the DNA is TGTGCCAGCAGCGTAGCTTCCAGGGCCGAAGATACGCAGTATTTT.